The 19 T cell receptor beta chains reported below all come from one sample, sequenced in a study of cytomegalovirus exposure and HLA in healthy donors. The PCR was carried out with 60 Vbeta primers and 13 Jbeta primers. The protocol was immunoSEQ multiplex PCR, while the TCRdb copy is restricted to in-frame clones and leaves out a portion. The table has some 91,000 clones, approximately 80% seen once. The sample comprised PBMCs. The receptors shown here come from a man aged 40-49 years in good health and CMV-seronegative.

This clone was counted a few times. The chain recombines TRBV18 with TRBJ2-3; weak D call: TRBD1 (5 bases). Germline CDR1 and CDR2: KGHSH and LQKENI. Trimming took 3 bases from V and 1 from J, leaving 11 bases between them. The CDR3 consists of 15 residues. CDR3 DNA sequence: TGTGCCAGCTCACCCCGGACAAGCGGCACAGATACGCAGTATTTT. Its translation: CASSPRTSGTDTQYF.

V gene TRBV29-1 combines with J gene TRBJ1-1; D is unresolved. V dropped 6 bases and J dropped 4 bases, with 18 bases sitting between them. The germline gives CDR1 SQVTM, CDR2 ANQGSEA. The CDR3 is 14 residues long. DNA of the CDR3: TGCAGCGTCGAGCCGGGAACAAAAACCACTGAAGCTTTCTTT. Translated, it gives CSVEPGTKTTEAFF.

This chain uses TRBV9 with TRBJ2-1, with a tentative D call TRBD1 (6 bases). CDR1 and CDR2 from the germline V gene are SGDLS and YYNGEE. The CDR3 is made up of 15 amino acids. V lost 5 bases to trimming and J lost 1 base, with 13 bases between them. CDR3 nucleotide sequence: TGTGCCAGCAGTGTTACAGGGTGGTCCTACAATGAGCAGTTCTTC. It translates to CASSVTGWSYNEQFF.

The chain uses TRBV6-5 and TRBJ2-7, with 8 bases matching TRBD1. The CDR3 extends over 14 amino acids. Germline V gene data show CDR1 as MNHEY and CDR2 as SVGAGI. The V segment lost 4 bases and the J segment 1 base; nucleotides outside the gene matches: 3. CDR3 amino acids: CASSLRTGSYEQYF. The CDR3 coding sequence is TGTGCCAGCAGTTTGAGGACAGGGTCCTACGAGCAGTACTTC.

This rearrangement joins TRBV5-4 to TRBJ2-5, with 10 bases aligning to TRBD2. The last part of the DNA fits TRBJ2-7 better; the J call may be wrong. The CDR3 extends over 15 amino acids. Germline assignment: CDR1 SGHNT and CDR2 YYREEE (reference sequence). CDR3 sequence: CASSLDEREGNEQYF. The CDR3 coding sequence is TGTGCCAGCAGCTTGGACGAGCGGGAGGGCAACGAGCAGTACTTC.

This chain joins TRBV7-9 and TRBJ2-7, with 11 bases fitting TRBD2. The V gene end was trimmed by 5 bases and the J gene end by 6 bases; junction bases not matched to a gene: 6. In germline, CDR1 is SEHNR, CDR2 FQNEAQ (reference sequence). The CDR3 spans 14 residues. This CDR3 reads CASSISGRAGEQYF. Written as DNA, the CDR3 is TGTGCCAGCAGCATTAGCGGGAGGGCCGGCGAGCAGTACTTC. Variable domain in full (rest from reference TRBV7-9 and TRBJ2-7): DTGVSQNPRHKITKRGQNVTFRCDPISEHNRLYWYRQTLGQGPEFLTYFQNEAQLEKSRLLSDRFSAERPKGSFSTLEIQRTEQGDSAMYLCASSISGRAGEQYFGPGTRLTVT.

This clone was seen only once. The V and J genes are TRBV7-7 and TRBJ2-2; 7 nucleotides agree with TRBD2. Germline CDR1 SSHAT, CDR2 FNYEAQ (reference sequence). CDR3 length: 19 residues. Unmatched junction bases numbered 15, after V lost 5 bases and J lost 0 bases. This chain's CDR3 is CASSLLLAGGRTNTGELFF. In DNA, the CDR3 is TGTGCCAGCAGCCTACTTTTGGCCGGCGGGAGAACGAACACCGGGGAGCTGTTTTTT.

This clone occurred once. The chain combines TRBV29-1 with TRBJ2-5; 14 bases align to TRBD2. This CDR3 contains 15 residues. V dropped 4 bases and J dropped 7; count of bases not matched to a gene: 8. CDR1 and CDR2 (germline): SQVTM, ANQGSEA. CDR3 residues: CSVGGLAGGGRTQYF. The CDR3 DNA sequence: TGCAGCGTTGGTGGACTAGCGGGGGGCGGTCGGACCCAGTACTTC.

This clone was recorded a few times. J is TRBJ1-1 and V is TRBV11-2, with a possible D match to TRBD1 (5 bases). The CDR3 has 15 residues. Looked up from germline, CDR1 is SGHAT and CDR2 is FQNNGV. V dropped 7 bases and J dropped 1 base, with 16 bases sitting between them. The CDR3 DNA is TGTGCCAGCACCCCATCCGTAAGGGGGAACACTGAAGCTTTCTTT. Translation gives CASTPSVRGNTEAFF.

This clone was counted a few times. The chain uses TRBV6-1 and TRBJ2-7, with 7 bases identical to TRBD1. The CDR3 runs to 10 residues. Trimming cost V 2 bases and J 12 bases; bases outside gene matches: 1. Germline loops: CDR1 MNHNS, CDR2 SASEGT. CDR3 amino acids: CASSEQGVYF. CDR3 DNA sequence: TGTGCCAGCAGTGAACAGGGGGTGTACTTC.

V gene TRBV19 combines with J gene TRBJ1-1, with 10 bases that match TRBD1. CDR3 length: 14 amino acids. Germline V CDR1 and CDR2: LNHDA, SQIVND (reference sequence). The J segment lost 5 bases and the V segment lost 5 bases, leaving 5 bases of the junction unmatched. This CDR3 is CASSPGTGATEAFF. In DNA form, the CDR3 reads TGTGCCAGTAGTCCCGGGACAGGGGCAACTGAAGCTTTCTTT.

The chain carries TRBV5-8 and TRBJ2-1; tentative D call: TRBD1 (6 bases). The CDR3 runs to 15 residues. Germline V gene lookup returns CDR1 SGHTS and CDR2 YDEGEE. Deletions cut 4 bases from V and 4 bases from J, with 15 bases between. CDR3: CASSPRTELYNEQFF. CDR3 DNA sequence: TGTGCCAGCAGCCCGAGGACAGAGTTATACAATGAGCAGTTCTTC.

This clone has just a few counts. The rearrangement joins TRBV7-8 to TRBJ2-2; 14 bases map to TRBD2. V lost 5 bases and J lost 6; bases outside the gene matches: 8. Germline V gene data show CDR1 as SGHVS and CDR2 as FQNEAQ. There are 17 residues in the CDR3. The CDR3 DNA sequence: TGTGCCAGCAGCCCAAACCCGACTAGCGGGAGGGCCGGGGAGCTGTTTTTT. Residues: CASSPNPTSGRAGELFF.

The chain combines TRBV10-2 with TRBJ1-1; weak D call: TRBD1 (6 bases). This CDR3 is 14 amino acids long. Trimming took off 3 bases at V and 5 bases at J, with 13 bases between the two ends. Per the germline V gene, CDR1 is WSHSY and CDR2 is SAAADI. The CDR3 spells CASSDYRVDTEAFF. Written as DNA, the CDR3 is TGCGCCAGCAGTGATTACAGGGTTGATACTGAAGCTTTCTTT.

The chain is built from TRBV19 and TRBJ2-5; a possible D gene is TRBD1 (6 bases). Trimming cost V 7 bases and J 3 bases, with 12 bases left between them. CDR1 and CDR2 from the germline V gene are LNHDA and SQIVND (reference sequence). The CDR3 runs 13 residues. DNA of the CDR3: TGTGCCAGTAAGTTACAGGGAGAAGAGACCCAGTACTTC. Translated: CASKLQGEETQYF.

The CDR3 sequence: CSVEDGGIAFF. CDR3 nucleotides: TGCAGCGTTGAAGATGGCGGTATAGCTTTCTTT. The rearrangement links TRBV29-1 to TRBJ1-1; unclear D gene. The germline V and J ends were trimmed by 0 bases and 10 bases, with 9 bases remaining between them. The germline CDR1 and CDR2 sequences are SQVTM and ANQGSEA. CDR3 length: 11 residues.

V is TRBV9 and J is TRBJ1-1; 10 bases fit TRBD1. Unmatched junction bases numbered 7, after V lost 3 bases and J lost 8 bases. Germline loops: CDR1 SGDLS, CDR2 YYNGEE. The CDR3 consists of 14 residues. CDR3 nucleotide sequence: TGTGCCAGCAGCGCTCCCGGGACAGGGGCCGAAGCTTTCTTT. Amino acid sequence: CASSAPGTGAEAFF.

The chain couples TRBV7-2 to TRBJ2-3; TRBD2 is a possible D gene (5 bases). Looked up from germline, CDR1 is SGHTA and CDR2 is FQGNSA. V lost 6 bases and J lost 0, with 13 bases in between. This CDR3 region has 15 residues. The CDR3 coding sequence is TGTGCCAGCAGTACTAGGACGCATAGCACAGATACGCAGTATTTT. This codes for CASSTRTHSTDTQYF. Looking up the rest from reference TRBV7-2 and TRBJ2-3 gives the full variable domain: GAGVSQSPSNKVTEKGKDVELRCDPISGHTALYWYRQSLGQGLEFLIYFQGNSAPDKSGLPSDRFSAERTGGSVSTLTIQRTQQEDSAVYLCASSTRTHSTDTQYFGPGTRLTVL.

The rearrangement links TRBV28 to TRBJ1-3, with D hard to call. Trimming cost V 2 bases and J 0 bases, with 11 bases left between them. CDR3 length: 16 residues. Germline CDR1 MDHEN, CDR2 SYDVKM. The CDR3, as DNA: TGTGCCAGCAGTTTACCCGGGTCTCGCTCTGGAAACACCATATATTTT. Protein product: CASSLPGSRSGNTIYF. The variable domain in full, completed from reference TRBV28 and TRBJ1-3, reads DVKVTQSSRYLVKRTGEKVFLECVQDMDHENMFWYRQDPGLGLRLIYFSYDVKMKEKGDIPEGYSVSREKKERFSLILESASTNQTSMYLCASSLPGSRSGNTIYFGEGSWLTVV.